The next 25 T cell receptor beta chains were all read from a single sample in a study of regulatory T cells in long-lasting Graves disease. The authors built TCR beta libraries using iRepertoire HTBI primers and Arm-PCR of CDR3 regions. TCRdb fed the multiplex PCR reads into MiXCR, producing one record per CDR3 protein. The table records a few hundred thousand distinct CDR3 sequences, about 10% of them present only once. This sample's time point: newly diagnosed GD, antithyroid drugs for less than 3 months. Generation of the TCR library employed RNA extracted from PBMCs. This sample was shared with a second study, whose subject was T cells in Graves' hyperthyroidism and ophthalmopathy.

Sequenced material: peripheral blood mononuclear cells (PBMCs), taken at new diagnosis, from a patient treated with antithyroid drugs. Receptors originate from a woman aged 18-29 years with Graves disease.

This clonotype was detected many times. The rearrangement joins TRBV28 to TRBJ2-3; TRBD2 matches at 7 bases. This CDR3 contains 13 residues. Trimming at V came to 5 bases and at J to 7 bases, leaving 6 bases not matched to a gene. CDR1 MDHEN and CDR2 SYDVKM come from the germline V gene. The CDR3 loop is CASSPPGGHTQYF. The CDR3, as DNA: TGTGCCAGCAGTCCACCGGGAGGTCATACGCAGTATTTT. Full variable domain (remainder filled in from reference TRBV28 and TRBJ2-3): DVKVTQSSRYLVKRTGEKVFLECVQDMDHENMFWYRQDPGLGLRLIYFSYDVKMKEKGDIPEGYSVSREKKERFSLILESASTNQTSMYLCASSPPGGHTQYFGPGTRLTVL.

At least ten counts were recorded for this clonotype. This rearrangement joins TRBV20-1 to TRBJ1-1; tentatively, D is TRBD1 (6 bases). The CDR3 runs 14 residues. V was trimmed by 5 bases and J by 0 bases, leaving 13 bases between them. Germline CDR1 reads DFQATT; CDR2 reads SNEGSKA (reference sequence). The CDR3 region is CSAVQGPMNTEAFF. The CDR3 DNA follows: TGCAGTGCTGTACAGGGACCGATGAACACTGAAGCTTTCTTT.

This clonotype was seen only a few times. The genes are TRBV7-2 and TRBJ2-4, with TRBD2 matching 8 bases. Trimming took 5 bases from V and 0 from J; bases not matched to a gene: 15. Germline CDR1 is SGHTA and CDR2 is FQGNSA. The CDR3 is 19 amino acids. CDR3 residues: CASSPRTSSFALAKNIQYF. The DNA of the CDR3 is TGTGCCAGCAGCCCACGGACTAGCTCCTTTGCTCTAGCCAAAAACATTCAGTACTTC. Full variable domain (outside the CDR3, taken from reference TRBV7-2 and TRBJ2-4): GAGVSQSPSNKVTEKGKDVELRCDPISGHTALYWYRQSLGQGLEFLIYFQGNSAPDKSGLPSDRFSAERTGGSVSTLTIQRTQQEDSAVYLCASSPRTSSFALAKNIQYFGAGTRLSVL.

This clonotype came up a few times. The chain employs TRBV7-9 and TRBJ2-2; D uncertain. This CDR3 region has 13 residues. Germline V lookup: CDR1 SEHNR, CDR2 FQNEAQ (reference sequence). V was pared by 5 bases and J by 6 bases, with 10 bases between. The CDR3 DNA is TGTGCCAGCAGCCCGGGCCCCCCCGGGGAGCTGTTTTTT. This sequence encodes CASSPGPPGELFF.

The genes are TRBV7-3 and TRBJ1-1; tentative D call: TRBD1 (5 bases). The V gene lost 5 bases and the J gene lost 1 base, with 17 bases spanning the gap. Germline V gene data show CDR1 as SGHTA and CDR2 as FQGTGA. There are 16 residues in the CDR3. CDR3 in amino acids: CASSTGRIATNTEAFF. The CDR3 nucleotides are TGTGCCAGCAGCACGGGACGGATCGCGACGAACACTGAAGCTTTCTTT.

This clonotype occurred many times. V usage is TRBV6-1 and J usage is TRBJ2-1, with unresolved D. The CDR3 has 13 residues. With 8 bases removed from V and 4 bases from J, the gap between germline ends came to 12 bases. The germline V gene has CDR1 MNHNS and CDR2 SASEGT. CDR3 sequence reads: CASSGNQYNEQFF. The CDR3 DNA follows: TGTGCCAGCTCAGGCAACCAGTACAATGAGCAGTTCTTC.

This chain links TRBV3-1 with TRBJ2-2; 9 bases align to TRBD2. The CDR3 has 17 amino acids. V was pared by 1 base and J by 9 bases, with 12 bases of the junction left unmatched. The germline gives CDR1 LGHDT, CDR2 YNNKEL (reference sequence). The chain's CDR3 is CASSQVWREGLDRELFF. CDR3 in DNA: TGTGCCAGCAGCCAAGTGTGGCGGGAGGGCCTCGACAGGGAGCTGTTTTTT.

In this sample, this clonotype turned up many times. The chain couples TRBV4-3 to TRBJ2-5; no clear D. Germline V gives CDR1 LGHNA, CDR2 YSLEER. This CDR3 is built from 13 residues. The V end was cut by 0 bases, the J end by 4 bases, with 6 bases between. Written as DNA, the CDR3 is TGCGCCAGCAGCCAAGATGTAGGAGAGACCCAGTACTTC. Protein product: CASSQDVGETQYF.

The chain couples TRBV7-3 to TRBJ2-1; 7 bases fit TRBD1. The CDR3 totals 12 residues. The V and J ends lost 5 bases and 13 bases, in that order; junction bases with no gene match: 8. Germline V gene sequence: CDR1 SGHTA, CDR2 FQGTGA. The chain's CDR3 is CASSPDRDPQFF. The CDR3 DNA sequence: TGTGCCAGCAGCCCCGACAGGGATCCCCAGTTCTTC. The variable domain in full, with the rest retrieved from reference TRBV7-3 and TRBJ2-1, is GAGVSQTPSNKVTEKGKYVELRCDPISGHTALYWYRQSLGQGPEFLIYFQGTGAADDSGLPNDRFFAVRPEGSVSTLKIQRTERGDSAVYLCASSPDRDPQFFGPGTRLTVL.

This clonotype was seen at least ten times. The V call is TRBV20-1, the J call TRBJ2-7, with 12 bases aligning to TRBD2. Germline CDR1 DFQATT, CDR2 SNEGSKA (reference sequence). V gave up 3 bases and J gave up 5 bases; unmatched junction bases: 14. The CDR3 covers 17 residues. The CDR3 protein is CSASPTRLAGVKDEQYF. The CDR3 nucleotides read TGCAGTGCTAGTCCCACCCGACTAGCGGGAGTAAAAGACGAGCAGTACTTC.

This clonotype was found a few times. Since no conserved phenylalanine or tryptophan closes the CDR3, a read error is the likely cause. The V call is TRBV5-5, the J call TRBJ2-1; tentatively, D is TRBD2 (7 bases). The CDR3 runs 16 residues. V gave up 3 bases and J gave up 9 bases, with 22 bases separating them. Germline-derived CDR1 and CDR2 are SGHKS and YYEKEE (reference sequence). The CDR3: CASSWVGGTGAIEQFL. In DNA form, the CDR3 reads TGTGCCAGCAGCTGGGTCGGGGGGACGGGGGCGATTGAGCAGTTCCTC.

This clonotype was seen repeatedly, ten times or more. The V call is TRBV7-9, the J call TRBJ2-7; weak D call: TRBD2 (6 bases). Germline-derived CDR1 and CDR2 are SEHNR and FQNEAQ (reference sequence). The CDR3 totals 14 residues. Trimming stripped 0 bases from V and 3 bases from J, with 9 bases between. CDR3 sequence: CASSLAGGVYEQYF. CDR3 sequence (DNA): TGTGCCAGCAGCTTAGCTGGCGGGGTCTACGAGCAGTACTTC.

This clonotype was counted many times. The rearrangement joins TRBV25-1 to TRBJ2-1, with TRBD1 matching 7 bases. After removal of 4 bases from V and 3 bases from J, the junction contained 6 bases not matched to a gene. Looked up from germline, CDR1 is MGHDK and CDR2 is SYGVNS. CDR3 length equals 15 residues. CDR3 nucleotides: TGTGCCAGCAGTGGGGACAGCGGAGGCTACAATGAGCAGTTCTTC. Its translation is CASSGDSGGYNEQFF.

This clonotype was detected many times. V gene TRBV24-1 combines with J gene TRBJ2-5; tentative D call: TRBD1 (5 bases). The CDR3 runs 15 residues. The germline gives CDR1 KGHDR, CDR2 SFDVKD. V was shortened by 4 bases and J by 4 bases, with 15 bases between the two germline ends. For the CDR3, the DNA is TGTGCCACCAGTGACCGACAGCGAGTAACAGAGACCCAGTACTTC. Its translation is CATSDRQRVTETQYF.

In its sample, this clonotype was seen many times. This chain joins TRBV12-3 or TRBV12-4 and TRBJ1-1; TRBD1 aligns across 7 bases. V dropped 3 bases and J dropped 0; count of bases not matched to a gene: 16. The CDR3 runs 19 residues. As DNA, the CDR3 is TGTGCCAGCAGTTTCGACGAAGGAAGGGACAGAAGAATGAACACTGAAGCTTTCTTT. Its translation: CASSFDEGRDRRMNTEAFF.

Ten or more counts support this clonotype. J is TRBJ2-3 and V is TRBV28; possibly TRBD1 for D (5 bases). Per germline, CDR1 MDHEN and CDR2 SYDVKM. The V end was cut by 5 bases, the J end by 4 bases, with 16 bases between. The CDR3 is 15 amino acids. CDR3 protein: CASSPSRVRADTQYF. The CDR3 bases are TGTGCCAGCAGTCCTTCCAGGGTAAGGGCAGATACGCAGTATTTT.

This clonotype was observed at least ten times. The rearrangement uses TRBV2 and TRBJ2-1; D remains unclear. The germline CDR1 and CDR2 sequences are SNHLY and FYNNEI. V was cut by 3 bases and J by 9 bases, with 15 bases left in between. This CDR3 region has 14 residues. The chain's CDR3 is CASSDPSSAVEQFF. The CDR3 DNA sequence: TGTGCCAGCAGTGATCCGTCCAGTGCGGTTGAGCAGTTCTTC.

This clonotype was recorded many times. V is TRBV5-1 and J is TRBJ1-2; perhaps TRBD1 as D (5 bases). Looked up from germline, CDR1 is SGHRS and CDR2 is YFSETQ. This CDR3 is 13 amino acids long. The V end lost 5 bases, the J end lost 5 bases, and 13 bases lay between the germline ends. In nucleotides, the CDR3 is TGCGCCAGCAGTCTGCAGGGAATGTATGGCTACACCTTC. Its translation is CASSLQGMYGYTF.

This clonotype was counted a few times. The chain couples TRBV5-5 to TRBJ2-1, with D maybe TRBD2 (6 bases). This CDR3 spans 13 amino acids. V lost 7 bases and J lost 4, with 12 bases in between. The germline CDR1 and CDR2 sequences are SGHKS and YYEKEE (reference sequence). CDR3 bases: TGTGCCAGCTGCGTTGGAGGGTACAATGAGCAGTTCTTC. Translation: CASCVGGYNEQFF.

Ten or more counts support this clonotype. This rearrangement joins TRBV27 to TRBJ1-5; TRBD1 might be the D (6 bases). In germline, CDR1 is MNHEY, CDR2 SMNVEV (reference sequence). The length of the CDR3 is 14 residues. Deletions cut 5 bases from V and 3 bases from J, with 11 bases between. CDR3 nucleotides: TGTGCCAGCAGTCTTAGGGGGTACAATCAGCCCCAGCATTTT. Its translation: CASSLRGYNQPQHF.

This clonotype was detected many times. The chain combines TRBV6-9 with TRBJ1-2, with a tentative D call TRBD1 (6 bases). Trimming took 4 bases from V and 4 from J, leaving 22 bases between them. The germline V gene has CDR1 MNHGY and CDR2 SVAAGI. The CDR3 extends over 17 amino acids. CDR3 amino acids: CASSFLRAGTKGYGYTF. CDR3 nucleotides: TGTGCCAGCAGTTTCCTGAGAGCCGGGACAAAAGGCTATGGCTACACCTTC.

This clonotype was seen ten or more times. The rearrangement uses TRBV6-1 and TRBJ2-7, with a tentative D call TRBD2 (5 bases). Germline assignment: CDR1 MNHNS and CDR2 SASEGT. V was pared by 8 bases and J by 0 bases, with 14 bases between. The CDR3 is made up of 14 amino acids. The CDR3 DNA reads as TGTGCCAGCCAGAGGGCAGTCATCTCCTACGAGCAGTACGTC. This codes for CASQRAVISYEQYV.

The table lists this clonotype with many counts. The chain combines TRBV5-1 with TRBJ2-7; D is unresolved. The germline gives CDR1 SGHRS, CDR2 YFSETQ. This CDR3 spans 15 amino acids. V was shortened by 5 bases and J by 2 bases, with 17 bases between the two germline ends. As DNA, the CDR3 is TGCGCCAGCAGGATGTTTGCGGAAGATACCTACGAGCAGTACTTC. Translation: CASRMFAEDTYEQYF.

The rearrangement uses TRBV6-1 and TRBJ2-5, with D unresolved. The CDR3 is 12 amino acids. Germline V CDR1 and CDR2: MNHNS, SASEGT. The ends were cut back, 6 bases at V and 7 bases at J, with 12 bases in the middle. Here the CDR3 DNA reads TGTGCCAGCAGCCCCACCTTGGGGACCCAGTACTTC. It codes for CASSPTLGTQYF.

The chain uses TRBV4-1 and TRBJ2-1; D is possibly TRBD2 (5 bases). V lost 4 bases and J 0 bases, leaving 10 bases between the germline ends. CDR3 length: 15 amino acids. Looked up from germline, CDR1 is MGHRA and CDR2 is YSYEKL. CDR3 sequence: CASSPERSSYNEQFF. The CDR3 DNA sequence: TGCGCCAGCAGCCCCGAGCGGAGCTCCTACAATGAGCAGTTCTTC.